The entry below describes one T cell receptor beta chain. This sample was taken from a study of blood T cell repertoires in COVID-19. Study-level background: COVID-19 samples from acute and convalescent phases originated in the United States, Italy and Spain. PBMCs, B-cell-depleted T cells, or T cells provided the cDNA or gDNA that made up the material.

Authors' processing steps: Reference gene primer amplification gave nucleated cell count estimates. Clones were read by immunoSEQ multiplex PCR, and TCRdb kept only the in-frame ones, dropping some. The DNA gave D and trimming, while V, J and clone size come from that table. The sample lists 40,000 to 65,000 clones; approximately 82% were seen once. Sequences were obtained from peripheral blood. This sequence was found in a human donor in a cohort sampled during active COVID-19.

The chain's CDR3 is CASSPSVGMGETQYF. In DNA form, the CDR3 reads TGTGCCAGCAGCCCAAGCGTCGGGATGGGTGAGACCCAGTACTTC. The V gene is TRBV5-6, the J gene TRBJ2-5, with a tentative D call TRBD2 (5 bases). The CDR3 covers 15 residues. Looked up from germline, CDR1 is SGHDT and CDR2 is YYEEEE. V was pared by 4 bases and J by 5 bases, with 18 bases between.